These 8 T cell receptor beta chains were sequenced from one sample in a study of T cell changes during pregnancy in multiple sclerosis. Assay: immunoSEQ multiplex PCR; the TCRdb copy retains only in-frame clones and omits some. The data show 55,000 to 85,000 clones, with about nine tenths seen just once and 0.29% held by the top ten. The starting material was CD4+ T cells from peripheral blood mononuclear cells, obtained after pregnancy. These TCRs come from a female donor with multiple sclerosis, enrolled in a pregnancy study.

The J gene is TRBJ2-2, the V gene TRBV27; no clear D. This CDR3 contains 14 residues. Trimming removed 5 bases from V and 2 bases from J, with 9 bases in between. CDR1 and CDR2 from the germline V gene are MNHEY and SMNVEV (reference sequence). This CDR3 reads CASSKGVNTGELFF. The DNA of the CDR3 is TGTGCCAGCAGTAAAGGAGTCAACACCGGGGAGCTGTTTTTT.

The chain is built from TRBV4-2 and TRBJ2-3, with D perhaps TRBD1 (5 bases). Trimming stripped 0 bases from V and 3 bases from J, with 7 bases between. Germline V gene lookup returns CDR1 LGHNA and CDR2 YNFKEQ. This CDR3 is built from 14 residues. CDR3 bases: TGTGCCAGCAGCCAAGACCCAGGGACAGATACGCAGTATTTT. Its protein product is CASSQDPGTDTQYF.

The chain combines TRBV2 with TRBJ2-2; 11 positions match TRBD2. Losses at the gene ends were 9 bases for V and 5 bases for J; bases not matched to a gene: 14. Germline V gives CDR1 SNHLY, CDR2 FYNNEI. The CDR3 length is 17 residues. The CDR3 region is CASQRRLAGTQTGELFF. The CDR3 nucleotides are TGTGCCAGTCAAAGGCGACTAGCGGGAACCCAAACCGGGGAGCTGTTTTTT.

The rearrangement links TRBV5-6 to TRBJ1-2; 7 positions match TRBD1. V was pared by 4 bases and J by 1 base, with 7 bases of the junction left unmatched. CDR1 is SGHDT and CDR2 is YYEEEE in the germline V gene. The CDR3 loop spans 15 amino acids. The CDR3 DNA sequence: TGTGCCAGCAGCCGGGGGACAGCGGGTAACTATGGCTACACCTTC. Protein product: CASSRGTAGNYGYTF. Filled out from reference TRBV5-6 and TRBJ1-2, the complete variable domain reads DAGVTQSPTHLIKTRGQQVTLRCSPKSGHDTVSWYQQALGQGPQFIFQYYEEEERQRGNFPDRFSGHQFPNYSSELNVNALLLGDSALYLCASSRGTAGNYGYTFGSGTRLTVV.

V and J are TRBV5-1 and TRBJ1-2, with a possible D match to TRBD1 (5 bases). V was pared by 2 bases and J by 2 bases, with 7 bases between. Germline CDR1 and CDR2: SGHRS and YFSETQ. There are 13 residues in the CDR3. This CDR3 reads CASSFRVNYGYTF. The CDR3 DNA follows: TGCGCCAGCAGCTTCAGGGTGAACTATGGCTACACCTTC.

This clone was seen once. The chain employs TRBV4-2 and TRBJ2-2, with D maybe TRBD1 (6 bases). The V and J ends lost 1 base and 0 bases respectively, with 6 bases between them. The V gene's germline CDR1 is LGHNA and CDR2 YNFKEQ. There are 15 residues in the CDR3. The CDR3, as DNA: TGTGCCAGCAGCCAAGGGACAGCGAACACCGGGGAGCTGTTTTTT. Translating it yields CASSQGTANTGELFF.

The chain is built from TRBV5-8 and TRBJ2-7, with TRBD2 matching over 10 bases. The CDR3 has 19 residues. The germline V gene encodes CDR1 SGHTS and CDR2 YDEGEE. J was trimmed by 3 bases and V by 4 bases; bases with no gene match: 19. The CDR3 protein is CASSPWTSGQPRVGYEQYF. The CDR3 nucleotides read TGTGCCAGCAGCCCCTGGACTAGCGGCCAACCGAGGGTGGGCTACGAGCAGTACTTC.

V is TRBV2 and J is TRBJ1-2, with a possible D match to TRBD1 (5 bases). This CDR3 contains 12 residues. CDR1 is SNHLY and CDR2 is FYNNEI in the germline V gene. Trimming pared 6 bases from V and 4 bases from J, leaving 9 bases between. CDR3 loop: CASSSDSYGYTF. The CDR3 nucleotides read TGTGCCAGCAGCTCCGACAGCTATGGCTACACCTTC.